The T cell receptor beta chain under discussion was sequenced for a study of blood T cell repertoires in COVID-19. In the study overall: Collection of acute and convalescent COVID-19 samples took place in the United States, Italy and Spain. PBMCs, B-cell-depleted T cells, or T cells provided the cDNA or gDNA that made up the material.

Germline CDR1 reads MNHEY; CDR2 reads SVGAGI. The CDR3 is 15 amino acids. The junction had 5 bases not matched to a gene; V was cut back by 6 bases and J by 2 bases. The count of this clone is one. Method: immunoSEQ multiplex PCR; TCRdb's copy keeps in-frame clones and lacks some. The sample has over 300,000 clones; roughly 89% are singletons. The chain links TRBV6-5 to TRBJ1-3; 9 nucleotides line up with TRBD1. Sequencing was done on a sample of peripheral blood. The TCR originated in a man aged 18 to 29 with active or convalescent COVID-19. The CDR3 nucleotides are TGTGCCAGCAGAGACCGGGACAGGGCTGGAAACACCATATATTTT. This encodes CASRDRDRAGNTIYF.